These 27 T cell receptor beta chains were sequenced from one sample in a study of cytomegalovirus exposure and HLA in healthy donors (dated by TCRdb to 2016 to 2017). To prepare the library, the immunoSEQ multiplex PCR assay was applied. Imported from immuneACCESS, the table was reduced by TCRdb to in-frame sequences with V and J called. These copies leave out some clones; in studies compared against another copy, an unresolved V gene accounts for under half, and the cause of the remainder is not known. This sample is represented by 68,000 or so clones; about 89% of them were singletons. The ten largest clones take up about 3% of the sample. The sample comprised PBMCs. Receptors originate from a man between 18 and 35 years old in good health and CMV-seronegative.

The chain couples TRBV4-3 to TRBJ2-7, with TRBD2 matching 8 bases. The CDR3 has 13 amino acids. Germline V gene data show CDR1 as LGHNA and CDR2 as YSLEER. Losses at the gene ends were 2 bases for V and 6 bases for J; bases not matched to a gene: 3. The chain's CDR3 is CASSQWTSREQYF. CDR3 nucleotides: TGCGCCAGCAGCCAATGGACTAGCCGCGAGCAGTACTTC.

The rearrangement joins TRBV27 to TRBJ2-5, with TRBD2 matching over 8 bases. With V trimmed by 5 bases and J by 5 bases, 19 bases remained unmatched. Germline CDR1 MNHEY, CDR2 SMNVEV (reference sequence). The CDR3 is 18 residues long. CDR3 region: CASSPEVGASGFGETQYF. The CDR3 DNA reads TGTGCCAGCAGTCCAGAGGTGGGGGCTAGCGGGTTTGGTGAGACCCAGTACTTC.

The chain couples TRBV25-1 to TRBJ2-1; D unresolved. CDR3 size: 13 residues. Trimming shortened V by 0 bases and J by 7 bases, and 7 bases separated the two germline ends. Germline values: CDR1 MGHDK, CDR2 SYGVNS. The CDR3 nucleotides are TGTGCCAGCAGTGAATATGGCGGTAATGAGCAGTTCTTC. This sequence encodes CASSEYGGNEQFF.

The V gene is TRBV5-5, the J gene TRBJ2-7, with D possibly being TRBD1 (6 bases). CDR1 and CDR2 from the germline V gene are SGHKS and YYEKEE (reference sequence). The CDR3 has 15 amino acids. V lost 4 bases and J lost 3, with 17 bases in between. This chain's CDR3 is CASSLNLGADYEQYF. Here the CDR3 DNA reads TGTGCCAGCAGCCTGAATTTGGGGGCTGACTACGAGCAGTACTTC.

The CDR3 bases are TGCAGCGTCCCCGGCCGGGATGGGGACAGCTACGAGCAGTACTTC. Encoded protein: CSVPGRDGDSYEQYF. This chain links TRBV29-1 with TRBJ2-7; TRBD1 matches 7 bases. The CDR3 runs to 15 residues. Germline V CDR1 and CDR2: SQVTM, ANQGSEA. Trimming removed 6 bases from V and 3 bases from J; junction bases left unmatched: 14.

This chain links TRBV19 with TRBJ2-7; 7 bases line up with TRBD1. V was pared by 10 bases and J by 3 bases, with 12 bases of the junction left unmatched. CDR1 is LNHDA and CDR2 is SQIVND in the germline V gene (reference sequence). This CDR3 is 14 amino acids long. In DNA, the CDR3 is TGTGCCACGCGCGCCAGGGACAGTGACTACGAGCAGTACTTC. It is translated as CATRARDSDYEQYF.

The CDR3 region is CASSGGQGWDEQYF. The CDR3 region has the DNA TGTGCCAGCAGCGGAGGACAGGGTTGGGACGAGCAGTACTTC. The chain carries TRBV11-3 and TRBJ2-7; TRBD1 agrees at 8 bases. V shed 5 bases and J 5 bases; nucleotides not matched to a gene: 8. Germline CDR1 and CDR2: SGHNT and YENEEA. The CDR3 totals 14 residues.

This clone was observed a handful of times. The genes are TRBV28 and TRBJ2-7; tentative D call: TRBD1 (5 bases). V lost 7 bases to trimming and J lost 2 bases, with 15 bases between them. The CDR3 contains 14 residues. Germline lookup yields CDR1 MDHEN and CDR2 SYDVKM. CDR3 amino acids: CASMPPEQAYEQYF. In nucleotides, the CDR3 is TGTGCCAGCATGCCCCCGGAACAGGCCTACGAGCAGTACTTC.

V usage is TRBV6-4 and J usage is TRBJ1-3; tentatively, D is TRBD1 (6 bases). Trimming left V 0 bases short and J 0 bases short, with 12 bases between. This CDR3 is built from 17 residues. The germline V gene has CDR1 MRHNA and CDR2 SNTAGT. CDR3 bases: TGTGCCAGCAGTGACTCTCCAGAAGGGGGCTCTGGAAACACCATATATTTT. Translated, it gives CASSDSPEGGSGNTIYF.

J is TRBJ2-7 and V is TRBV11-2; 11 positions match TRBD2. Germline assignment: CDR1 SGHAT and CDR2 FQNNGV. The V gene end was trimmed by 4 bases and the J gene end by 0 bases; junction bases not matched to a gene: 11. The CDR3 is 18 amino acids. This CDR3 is CASSSGTSGAGASYEQYF. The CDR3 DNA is TGTGCCAGCAGCTCCGGGACTAGCGGAGCCGGCGCCTCCTACGAGCAGTACTTC.

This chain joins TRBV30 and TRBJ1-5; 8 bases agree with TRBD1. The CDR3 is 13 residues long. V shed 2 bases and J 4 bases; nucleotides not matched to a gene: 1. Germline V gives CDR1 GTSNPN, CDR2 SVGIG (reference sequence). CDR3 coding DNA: TGTGCCTGGAGTCAGGGGGCGAATCAGCCCCAGCATTTT. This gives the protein CAWSQGANQPQHF. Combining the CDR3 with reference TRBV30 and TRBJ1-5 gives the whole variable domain SQTIHQWPATLVQPVGSPLSLECTVEGTSNPNLYWYRQAAGRGLQLLFYSVGIGQISSEVPQNLSASRPQDRQFILSSKKLLLSDSGFYLCAWSQGANQPQHFGDGTRLSIL.

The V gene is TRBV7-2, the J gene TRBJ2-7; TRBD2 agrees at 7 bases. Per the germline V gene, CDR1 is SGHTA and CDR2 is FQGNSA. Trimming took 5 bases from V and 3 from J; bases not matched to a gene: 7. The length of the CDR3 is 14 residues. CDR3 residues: CASSPDGGGYEQYF. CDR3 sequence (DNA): TGTGCCAGCAGCCCCGATGGCGGGGGCTACGAGCAGTACTTC.

As DNA, the CDR3 is TGTGCCAGCAGCCAAGAGGCTAGCGGCTACACAGATACGCAGTATTTT. Translating it yields CASSQEASGYTDTQYF. The genes are TRBV14 and TRBJ2-3, with 7 bases identical to TRBD2. The V gene's germline CDR1 is SGHDN and CDR2 FVKESK. The CDR3 contains 16 residues. J gave up 2 bases and V 0 bases, and 5 bases lay outside the gene matches.

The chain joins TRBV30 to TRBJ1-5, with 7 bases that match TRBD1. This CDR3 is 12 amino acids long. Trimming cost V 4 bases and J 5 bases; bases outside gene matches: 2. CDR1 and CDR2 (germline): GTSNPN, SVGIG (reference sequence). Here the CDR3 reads CAWITGDQPQHF. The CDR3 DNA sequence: TGTGCCTGGATCACAGGGGATCAGCCCCAGCATTTT.

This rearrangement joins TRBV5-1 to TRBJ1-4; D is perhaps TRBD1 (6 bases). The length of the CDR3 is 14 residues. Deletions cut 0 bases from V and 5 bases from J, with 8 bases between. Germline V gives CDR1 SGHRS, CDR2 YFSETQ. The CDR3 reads CASSLEDRNEKLFF. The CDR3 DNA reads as TGCGCCAGCAGCTTGGAGGACAGAAATGAAAAACTGTTTTTT.

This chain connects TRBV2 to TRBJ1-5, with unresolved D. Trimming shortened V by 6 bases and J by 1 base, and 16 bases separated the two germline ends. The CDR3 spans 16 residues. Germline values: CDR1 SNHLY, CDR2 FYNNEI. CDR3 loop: CASSTRSPRSNQPQHF. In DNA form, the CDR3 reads TGTGCCAGCAGCACACGCTCCCCTAGAAGCAATCAGCCCCAGCATTTT.

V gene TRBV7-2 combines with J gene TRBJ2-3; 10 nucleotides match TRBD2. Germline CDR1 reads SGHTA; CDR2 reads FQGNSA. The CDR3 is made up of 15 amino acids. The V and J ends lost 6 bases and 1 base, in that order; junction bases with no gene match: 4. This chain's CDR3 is CASRPGTSGTDTQYF. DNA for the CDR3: TGTGCCAGCAGGCCCGGGACTAGCGGCACAGATACGCAGTATTTT.

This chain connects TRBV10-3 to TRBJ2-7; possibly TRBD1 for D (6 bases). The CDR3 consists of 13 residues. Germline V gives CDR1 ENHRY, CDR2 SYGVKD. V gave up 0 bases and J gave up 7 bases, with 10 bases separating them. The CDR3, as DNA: TGTGCCATCAGTGAGTCCCAGGGGTGGGAGCAGTACTTC. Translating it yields CAISESQGWEQYF.

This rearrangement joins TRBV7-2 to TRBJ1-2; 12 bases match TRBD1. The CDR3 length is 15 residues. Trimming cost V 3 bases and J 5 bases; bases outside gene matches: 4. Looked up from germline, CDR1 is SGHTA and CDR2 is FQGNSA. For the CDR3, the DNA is TGTGCCAGCAGCTTGGGACAGGGGGCGCGTTATGGCTACACCTTC. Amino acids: CASSLGQGARYGYTF.

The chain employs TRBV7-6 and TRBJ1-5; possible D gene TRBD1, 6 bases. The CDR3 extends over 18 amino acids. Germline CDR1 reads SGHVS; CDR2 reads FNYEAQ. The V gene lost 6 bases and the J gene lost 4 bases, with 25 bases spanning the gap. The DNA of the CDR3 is TGTGCCAGCAGGGATGGTCCACATCGGGAACAGGGTAATCAGCCCCAGCATTTT. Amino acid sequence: CASRDGPHREQGNQPQHF.

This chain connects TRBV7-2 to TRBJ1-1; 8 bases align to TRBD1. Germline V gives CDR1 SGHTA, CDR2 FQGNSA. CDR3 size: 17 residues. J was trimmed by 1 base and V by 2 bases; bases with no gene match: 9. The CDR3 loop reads CASSLSLRTGKNTEAFF. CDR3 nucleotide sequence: TGTGCCAGCAGCTTATCCCTCAGGACAGGGAAGAACACTGAAGCTTTCTTT.

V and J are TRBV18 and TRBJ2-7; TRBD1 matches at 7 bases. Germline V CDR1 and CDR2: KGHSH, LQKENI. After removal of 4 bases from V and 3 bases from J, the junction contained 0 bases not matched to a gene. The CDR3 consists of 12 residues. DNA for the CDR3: TGTGCCAGCTCACGGGACAGCTACGAGCAGTACTTC. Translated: CASSRDSYEQYF. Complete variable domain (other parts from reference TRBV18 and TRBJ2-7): NAGVMQNPRHLVRRRGQEARLRCSPMKGHSHVYWYRQLPEEGLKFMVYLQKENIIDESGMPKERFSAEFPKEGPSILRIQQVVRGDSAAYFCASSRDSYEQYFGPGTRLTVT.

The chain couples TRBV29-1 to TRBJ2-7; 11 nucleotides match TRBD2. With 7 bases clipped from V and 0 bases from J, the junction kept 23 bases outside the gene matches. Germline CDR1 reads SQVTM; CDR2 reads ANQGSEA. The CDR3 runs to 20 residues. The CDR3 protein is CSAVTSGIINVGTDSYEQYF. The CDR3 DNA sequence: TGCAGCGCTGTGACTAGCGGGATTATAAATGTGGGGACCGACTCCTACGAGCAGTACTTC.

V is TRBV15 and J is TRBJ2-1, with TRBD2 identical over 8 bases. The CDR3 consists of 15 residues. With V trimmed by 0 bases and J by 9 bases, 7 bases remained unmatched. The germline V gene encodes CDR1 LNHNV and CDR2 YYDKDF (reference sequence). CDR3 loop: CATSRDSGTQGEQFF. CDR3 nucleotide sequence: TGTGCCACCAGCAGAGATAGCGGGACCCAGGGTGAGCAGTTCTTC.

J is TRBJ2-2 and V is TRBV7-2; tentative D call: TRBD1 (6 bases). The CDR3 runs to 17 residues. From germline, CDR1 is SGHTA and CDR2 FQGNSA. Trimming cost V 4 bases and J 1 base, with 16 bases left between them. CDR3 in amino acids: CASSWGRFRGNTGELFF. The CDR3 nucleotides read TGTGCCAGCAGCTGGGGGCGGTTTCGGGGGAACACCGGGGAGCTGTTTTTT.

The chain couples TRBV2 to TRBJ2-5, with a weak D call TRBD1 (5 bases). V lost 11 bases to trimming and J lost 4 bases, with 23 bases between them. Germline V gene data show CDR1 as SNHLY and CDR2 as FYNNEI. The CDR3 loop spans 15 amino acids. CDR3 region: CAPRWMGPTGETQYF. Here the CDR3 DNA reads TGTGCCCCCCGCTGGATGGGCCCAACAGGAGAGACCCAGTACTTC. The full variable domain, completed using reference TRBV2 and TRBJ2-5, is EPEVTQTPSHQVTQMGQEVILRCVPISNHLYFYWYRQILGQKVEFLVSFYNNEISEKSEIFDDQFSVERPDGSNFTLKIRSTKLEDSAMYFCAPRWMGPTGETQYFGPGTRLLVL.

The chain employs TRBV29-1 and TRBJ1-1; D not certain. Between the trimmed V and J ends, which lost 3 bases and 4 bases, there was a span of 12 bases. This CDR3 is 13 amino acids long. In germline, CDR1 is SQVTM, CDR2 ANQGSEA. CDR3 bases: TGCAGCGTTGAGGAGGGCTGGAGCACTGAAGCTTTCTTT. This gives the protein CSVEEGWSTEAFF.